What follows describes a single T cell receptor (beta chain). It is likely a read error: a sequence one base away is far more abundant. This specimen comes from a study of blood T cell repertoires in COVID-19. Study background: Whether acute or convalescent, the COVID-19 samples came from the United States, Italy and Spain. T cells, B-cell-depleted T cells, or PBMCs provided the cDNA or gDNA that served as material.

In the source study's methods: The authors estimated nucleated cell counts from reference gene primer amplification. TCRdb keeps only in-frame clones here, not all; method: immunoSEQ multiplex PCR. V, J and clone size reflect that table, while D and trimming were determined from the DNA. The repertoire holds fewer than 350,000 clones, with around 86% as singletons. Trimming left V 5 bases short and J 1 base short, with 8 bases between. Germline V gives CDR1 SEHNR, CDR2 FQNEAQ (reference sequence). This CDR3 has 14 residues. The specimen was peripheral blood. The gene calls are TRBV7-9 and TRBJ2-2; tentatively, D is TRBD1 (6 bases). The TCR comes from a woman aged 60-75 years with active or convalescent COVID-19. The CDR3 coding sequence is TGTGCCAGCAGCCCGACAGGGAACACCGGGGAGCTGTTTTTT. The encoded protein is CASSPTGNTGELFF.